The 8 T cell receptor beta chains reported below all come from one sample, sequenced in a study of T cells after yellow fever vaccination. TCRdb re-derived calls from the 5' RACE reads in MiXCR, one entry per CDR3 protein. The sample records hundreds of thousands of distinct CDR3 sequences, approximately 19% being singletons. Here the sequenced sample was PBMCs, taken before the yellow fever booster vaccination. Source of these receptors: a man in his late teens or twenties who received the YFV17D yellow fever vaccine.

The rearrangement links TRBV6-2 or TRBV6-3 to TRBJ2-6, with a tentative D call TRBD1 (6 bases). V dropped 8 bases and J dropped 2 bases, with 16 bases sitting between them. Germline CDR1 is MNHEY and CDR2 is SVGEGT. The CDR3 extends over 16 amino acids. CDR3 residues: CASRTVSLPGANVLTF. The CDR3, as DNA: TGTGCCAGCCGGACAGTATCCTTACCTGGGGCCAACGTCCTGACTTTC.

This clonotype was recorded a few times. CDR3 loop: CASSREGQNTEAFF. The CDR3, as DNA: TGTGCCAGCAGTCGAGAGGGACAGAACACTGAAGCTTTCTTT. V gene TRBV12-3 or TRBV12-4 combines with J gene TRBJ1-1; perhaps TRBD1 as D (6 bases). CDR3 length: 14 residues. The V end was cut by 5 bases, the J end by 1 base, with 11 bases between.

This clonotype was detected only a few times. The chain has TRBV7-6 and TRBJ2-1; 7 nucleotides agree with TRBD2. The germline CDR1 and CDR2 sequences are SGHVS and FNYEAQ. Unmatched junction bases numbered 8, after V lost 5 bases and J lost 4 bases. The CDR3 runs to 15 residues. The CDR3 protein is CASSPGLAVYNEQFF. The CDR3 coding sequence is TGTGCCAGCAGCCCCGGGCTAGCGGTTTACAATGAGCAGTTCTTC. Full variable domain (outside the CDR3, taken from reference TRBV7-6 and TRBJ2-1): GAGVSQSPRYKVTKRGQDVALRCDPISGHVSLYWYRQALGQGPEFLTYFNYEAQQDKSGLPNDRFSAERPEGSISTLTIQRTEQRDSAMYRCASSPGLAVYNEQFFGPGTRLTVL.

For the CDR3, the DNA is TGTGCCAGCAGTGAAGGGCCGTGGGGACCTCATGGCTACACCTTC. Its protein is CASSEGPWGPHGYTF. The V call is TRBV25-1, the J call TRBJ1-2; D is possibly TRBD1 (5 bases). CDR1 and CDR2 from the germline V gene are MGHDK and SYGVNS. Between the trimmed V and J ends, which lost 2 bases and 6 bases, there was a span of 16 bases. The CDR3 totals 15 residues.

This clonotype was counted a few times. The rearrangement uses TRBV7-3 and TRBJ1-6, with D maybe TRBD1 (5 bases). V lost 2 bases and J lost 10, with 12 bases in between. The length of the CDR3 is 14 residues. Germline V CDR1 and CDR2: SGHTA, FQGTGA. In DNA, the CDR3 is TGTGCCAGCAGCTTAGGGGCGGTTGGCTCACCCCTCCACTTT. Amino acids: CASSLGAVGSPLHF.

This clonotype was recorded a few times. CDR3 sequence reads: CASSYSGLAGELFF. The CDR3 nucleotides are TGTGCCAGCAGTTACTCAGGGCTGGCCGGGGAGCTGTTTTTT. The chain recombines TRBV6-5 with TRBJ2-2; no reliable D call. CDR3 length: 14 amino acids. Trimming removed 0 bases from V and 6 bases from J, with 8 bases in between. Germline V CDR1 and CDR2: MNHEY, SVGAGI.

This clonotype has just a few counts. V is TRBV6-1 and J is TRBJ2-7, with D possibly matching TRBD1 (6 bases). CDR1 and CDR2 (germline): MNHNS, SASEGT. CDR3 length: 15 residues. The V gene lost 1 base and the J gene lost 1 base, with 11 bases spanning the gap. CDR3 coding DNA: TGTGCCAGCAGTGAAGAGACAGGTCATTCCTACGAGCAGTACTTC. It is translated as CASSEETGHSYEQYF.

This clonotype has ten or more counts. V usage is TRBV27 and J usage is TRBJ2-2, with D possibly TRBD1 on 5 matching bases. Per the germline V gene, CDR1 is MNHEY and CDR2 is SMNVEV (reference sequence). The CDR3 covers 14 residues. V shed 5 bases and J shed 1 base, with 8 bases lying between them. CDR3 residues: CASSEDRNTGELFF. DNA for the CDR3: TGTGCCAGCAGTGAAGACAGGAACACCGGGGAGCTGTTTTTT.